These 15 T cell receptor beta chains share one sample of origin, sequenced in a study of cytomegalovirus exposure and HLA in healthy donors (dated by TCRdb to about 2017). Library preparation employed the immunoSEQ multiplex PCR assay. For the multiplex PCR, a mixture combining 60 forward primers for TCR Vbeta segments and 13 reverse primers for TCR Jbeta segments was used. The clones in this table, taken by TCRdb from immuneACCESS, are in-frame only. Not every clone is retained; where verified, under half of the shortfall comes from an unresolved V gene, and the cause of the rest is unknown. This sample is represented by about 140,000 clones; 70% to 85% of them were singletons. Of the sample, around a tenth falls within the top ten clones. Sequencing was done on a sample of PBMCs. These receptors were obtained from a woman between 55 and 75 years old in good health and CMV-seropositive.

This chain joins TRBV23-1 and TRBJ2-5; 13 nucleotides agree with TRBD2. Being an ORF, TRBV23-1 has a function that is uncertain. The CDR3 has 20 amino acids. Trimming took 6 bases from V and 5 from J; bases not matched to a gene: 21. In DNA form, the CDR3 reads TGCGCCAGCAGGCCGACCCGGAGGACTAGCGGGAGAGGGGAGGTGGAGACCCAGTACTTC. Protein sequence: CASRPTRRTSGRGEVETQYF.

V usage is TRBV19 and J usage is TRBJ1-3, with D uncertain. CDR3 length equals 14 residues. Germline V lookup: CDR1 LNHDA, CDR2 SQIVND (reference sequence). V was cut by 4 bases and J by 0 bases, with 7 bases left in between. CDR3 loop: CASSSGSSGNTIYF. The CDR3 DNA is TGTGCCAGTAGTAGCGGGAGCTCTGGAAACACCATATATTTT.

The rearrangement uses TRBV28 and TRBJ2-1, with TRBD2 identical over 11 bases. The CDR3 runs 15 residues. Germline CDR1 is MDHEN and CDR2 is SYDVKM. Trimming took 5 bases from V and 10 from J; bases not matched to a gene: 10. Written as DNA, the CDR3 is TGTGCCAGCAGTACTCCGGGACTAGCGGCCCACGAGCAGTTCTTC. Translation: CASSTPGLAAHEQFF.

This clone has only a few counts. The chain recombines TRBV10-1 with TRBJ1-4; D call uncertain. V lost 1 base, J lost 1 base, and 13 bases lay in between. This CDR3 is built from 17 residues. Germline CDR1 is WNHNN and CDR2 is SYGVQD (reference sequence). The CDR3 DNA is TGCGCCAGCAGTGAGTTAGAGGTTCCGGGAACTAATGAAAAACTGTTTTTT. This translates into CASSELEVPGTNEKLFF.

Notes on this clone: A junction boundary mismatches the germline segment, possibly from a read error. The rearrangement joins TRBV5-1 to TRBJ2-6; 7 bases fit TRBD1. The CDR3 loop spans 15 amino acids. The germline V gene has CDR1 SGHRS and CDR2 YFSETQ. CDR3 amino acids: CASTRQGSGANVLIF. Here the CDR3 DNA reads TGCGCCAGCACGAGACAGGGCTCTGGGGCCAACGTCCTGATTTTC.

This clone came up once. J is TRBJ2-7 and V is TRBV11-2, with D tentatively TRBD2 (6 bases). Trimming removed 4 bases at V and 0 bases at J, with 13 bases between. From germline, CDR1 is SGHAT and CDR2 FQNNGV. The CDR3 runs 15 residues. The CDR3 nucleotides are TGTGCCAGCAGCTGGGGGGTGGGGCGCTCCTACGAGCAGTACTTC. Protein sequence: CASSWGVGRSYEQYF.

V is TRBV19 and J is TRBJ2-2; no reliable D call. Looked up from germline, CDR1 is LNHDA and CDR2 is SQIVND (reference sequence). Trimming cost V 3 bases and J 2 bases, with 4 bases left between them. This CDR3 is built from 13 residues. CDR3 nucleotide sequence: TGTGCCAGTAGTATTTTAAACACCGGGGAGCTGTTTTTT. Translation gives CASSILNTGELFF. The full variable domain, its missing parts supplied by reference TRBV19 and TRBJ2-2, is DGGITQSPKYLFRKEGQNVTLSCEQNLNHDAMYWYRQDPGQGLRLIYYSQIVNDFQKGDIAEGYSVSREKKESFPLTVTSAQKNPTAFYLCASSILNTGELFFGEGSRLTVL.

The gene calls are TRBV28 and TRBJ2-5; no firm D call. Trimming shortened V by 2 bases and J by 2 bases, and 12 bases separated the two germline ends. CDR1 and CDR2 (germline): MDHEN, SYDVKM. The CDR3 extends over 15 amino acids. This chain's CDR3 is CASSLGLAVQETQYF. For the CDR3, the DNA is TGTGCCAGCAGTTTAGGGTTGGCGGTACAAGAGACCCAGTACTTC.

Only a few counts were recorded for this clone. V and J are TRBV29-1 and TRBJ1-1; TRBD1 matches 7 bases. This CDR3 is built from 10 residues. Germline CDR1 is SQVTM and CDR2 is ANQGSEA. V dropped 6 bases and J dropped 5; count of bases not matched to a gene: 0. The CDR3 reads CSVQGTEAFF. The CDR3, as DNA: TGCAGCGTACAGGGGACTGAAGCTTTCTTT.

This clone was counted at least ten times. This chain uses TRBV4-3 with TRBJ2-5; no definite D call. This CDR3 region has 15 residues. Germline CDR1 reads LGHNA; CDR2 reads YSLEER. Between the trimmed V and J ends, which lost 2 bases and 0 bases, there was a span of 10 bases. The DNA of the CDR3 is TGCGCCAGCAGCCAATCGTACAGAAACCAAGAGACCCAGTACTTC. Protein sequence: CASSQSYRNQETQYF.

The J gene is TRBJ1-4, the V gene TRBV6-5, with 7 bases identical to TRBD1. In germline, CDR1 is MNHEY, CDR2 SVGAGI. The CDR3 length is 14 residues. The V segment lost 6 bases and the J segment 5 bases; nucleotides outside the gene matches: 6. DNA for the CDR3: TGTGCCAGCAGAGGGGGCGCGGAGAATGAAAAACTGTTTTTT. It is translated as CASRGGAENEKLFF.

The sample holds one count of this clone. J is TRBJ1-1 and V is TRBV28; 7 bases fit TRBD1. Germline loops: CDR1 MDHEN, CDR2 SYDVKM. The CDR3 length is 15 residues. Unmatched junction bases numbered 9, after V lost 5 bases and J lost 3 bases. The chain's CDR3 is CASSLDRAVYTEAFF. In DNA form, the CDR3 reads TGTGCCAGCAGTCTAGACAGGGCGGTGTACACTGAAGCTTTCTTT.

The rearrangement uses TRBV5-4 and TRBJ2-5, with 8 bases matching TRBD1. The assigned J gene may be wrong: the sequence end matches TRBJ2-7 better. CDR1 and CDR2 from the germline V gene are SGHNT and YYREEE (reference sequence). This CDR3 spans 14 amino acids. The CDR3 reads CASSAAGGGYEQYF. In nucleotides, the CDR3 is TGTGCCAGCAGCGCCGCAGGGGGCGGCTACGAGCAGTACTTC.

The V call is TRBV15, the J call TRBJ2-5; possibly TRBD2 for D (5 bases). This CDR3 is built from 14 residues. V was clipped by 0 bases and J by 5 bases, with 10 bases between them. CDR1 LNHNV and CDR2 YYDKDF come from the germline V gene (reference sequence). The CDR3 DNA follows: TGTGCCACCAGCAGAGATACGGGAATGGAGACCCAGTACTTC. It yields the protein CATSRDTGMETQYF. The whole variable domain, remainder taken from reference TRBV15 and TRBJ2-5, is DAMVIQNPRYQVTQFGKPVTLSCSQTLNHNVMYWYQQKSSQAPKLLFHYYDKDFNNEADTPDNFQSRRPNTSFCFLDIRSPGLGDTAMYLCATSRDTGMETQYFGPGTRLLVL.

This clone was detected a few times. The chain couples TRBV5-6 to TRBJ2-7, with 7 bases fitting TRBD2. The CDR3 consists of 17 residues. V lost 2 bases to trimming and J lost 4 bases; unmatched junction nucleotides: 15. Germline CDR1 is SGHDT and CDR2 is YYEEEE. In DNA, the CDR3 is TGTGCCAGCAGCTTACCACCTAGCGGAGGCCTAGTTTACGAGCAGTACTTC. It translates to CASSLPPSGGLVYEQYF.